Listed here is a single T cell receptor (beta chain). The CDR3 loop spans 14 amino acids. V dropped 7 bases and J dropped 6 bases, with 19 bases sitting between them. Germline loops: CDR1 DFQATT, CDR2 SNEGSKA (reference sequence). This entry belongs to a study of tumor and adjacent non-tumor tissue in lung cancer. No cell sorting was done before RNA was extracted from the tissue. This non-tumor lung sample came from over 3 cm beyond the tumor edge. Chemotherapy-naive patients with new lung cancer underwent thoracic surgery in China, August–late 2014. A modified ARM-PCR protocol with three rounds of nested PCR amplified TCRbeta. TCRdb itself ran the multiplex PCR reads through MiXCR, one entry per CDR3 protein. The data hold approximately 80,000 distinct CDR3 sequences, with approximately 80% observed a single time.

Sequenced sample: distant non-tumor lung tissue. The V call is TRBV20-1, the J call TRBJ2-1; D might be TRBD2 (7 bases). The sequence came from a man in his sixties with non-small cell lung cancer. The CDR3 protein is CSVRLGGGSNEQFF. The CDR3 DNA follows: TGCAGTGTGCGGTTGGGAGGGGGTAGCAATGAGCAGTTCTTC.